This TCR beta chain was sequenced for a study of blood T cell repertoires in COVID-19. Study context: Sample material is recorded as cDNA or gDNA derived from T cells, B-cell-depleted T cells, or PBMCs.

Residents of under 25 US areas, aged about 18 to 95 years, made up the participants. Donors of Cohort 3 who recovered were those that had two negative PCRs, clearance, or symptom resolution. TCRdb's copy holds only in-frame clones and misses some; the assay was immunoSEQ multiplex PCR. The table shows 250,000 to 400,000 clones, with more than 75% occurring only once. The source is a woman under 40 who had recovered from COVID-19. Sequenced sample: PBMCs or T cells enriched from blood (not recorded which).

Here the CDR3 DNA reads TGTGCCAGCAGCTTGATCGGGGACAACACAGATACGCAGTATTTT. Translation gives CASSLIGDNTDTQYF. The gene calls are TRBV5-6 and TRBJ2-3; the D gene is possibly TRBD1 (6 bases). The germline gives CDR1 SGHDT, CDR2 YYEEEE. This CDR3 spans 15 amino acids. With 1 base removed from V and 2 bases from J, the gap between germline ends came to 11 bases.